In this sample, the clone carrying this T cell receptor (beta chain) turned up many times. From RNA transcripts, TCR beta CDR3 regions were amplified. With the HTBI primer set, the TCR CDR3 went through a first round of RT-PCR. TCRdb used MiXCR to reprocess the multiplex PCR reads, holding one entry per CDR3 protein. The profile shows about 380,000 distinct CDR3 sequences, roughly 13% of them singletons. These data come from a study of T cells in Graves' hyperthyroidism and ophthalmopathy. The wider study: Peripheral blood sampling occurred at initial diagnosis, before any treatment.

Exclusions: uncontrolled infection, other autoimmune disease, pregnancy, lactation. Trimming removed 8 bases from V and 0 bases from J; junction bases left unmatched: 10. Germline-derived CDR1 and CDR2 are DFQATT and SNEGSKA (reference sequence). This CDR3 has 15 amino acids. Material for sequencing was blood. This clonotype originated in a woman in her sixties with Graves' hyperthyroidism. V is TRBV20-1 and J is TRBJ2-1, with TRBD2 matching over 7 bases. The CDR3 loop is CSLSGTGSSYNEQFF. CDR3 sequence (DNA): TGCAGTCTAAGCGGGACGGGGAGCTCCTACAATGAGCAGTTCTTC.